These T cell receptor beta chains were read from a single sample in a study of circulating and synovial CD4+ cells in juvenile arthritis. The assay was immunoSEQ multiplex PCR, and TCRdb's table has in-frame clones only and misses some. In the table there are about 32,000 clones, roughly 93% of which are singletons. Sequenced: CD4+ T cells from blood. All receptors derive from a human donor with juvenile idiopathic arthritis. The CDR3 runs from the conserved cysteine through the conserved F or W. A D gene is named only where the DNA matches it firmly. Clone size is shown for a subset of rows, as once, few, many or a class of expanded clone.

V gene	clone size	J gene	D gene	CDR3 protein	CDR3 DNA
TRBV5-4	-	TRBJ2-1	-	CASSEQPNPYNEQFF	TGTGCCAGCAGCGAACAACCAAATCCCTACAATGAGCAGTTCTTC
TRBV2	-	TRBJ2-4	-	CASSLELAKNIQYF	TGTGCCAGCAGTTTAGAATTAGCCAAAAACATTCAGTACTTC
TRBV7-7	-	TRBJ2-5	TRBD1	CASSDSPGQGEETQYF	TGTGCTAGCAGCGACTCACCGGGACAGGGGGAAGAGACCCAGTACTTC
TRBV30	-	TRBJ1-2	-	CAWSVSQLYGYTF	TGTGCCTGGAGTGTTTCACAGCTCTATGGCTACACCTTC
TRBV7-6	-	TRBJ2-6	TRBD2	CASSLEGGNSGANVLTF	TGTGCCAGCAGCTTAGAGGGAGGGAACTCTGGGGCCAACGTCCTGACTTTC
TRBV18	-	TRBJ1-1	-	CASSPKAGNTEAFF	TGTGCCAGCTCACCAAAAGCGGGGAACACTGAAGCTTTCTTT
TRBV7-9	-	TRBJ1-1	TRBD1	CASSLVSRGLRLNTEAFF	TGTGCCAGCAGCTTAGTGAGCAGGGGGCTCAGGTTAAACACTGAAGCTTTCTTT
TRBV19	-	TRBJ1-1	-	CASSAPGEGTEAFF	TGTGCCAGTAGTGCCCCAGGGGAAGGGACTGAAGCTTTCTTT
TRBV7-9	-	TRBJ1-1	-	CASSLDMNTEAFF	TGTGCCAGCAGCCTTGACATGAACACTGAAGCTTTCTTT
TRBV6-5	once	TRBJ2-2	TRBD1	CASRPTTGPTGELFF	TGTGCCAGCAGACCCACGACAGGGCCCACCGGGGAGCTGTTTTTT
TRBV5-4	-	TRBJ1-2	-	CASSLGSDRYGYTF	TGTGCCAGCAGCTTGGGCAGCGATCGCTATGGCTACACCTTC
TRBV29-1	-	TRBJ1-3	-	CSVIPNRAGNTIYF	TGCAGCGTAATACCGAACAGGGCTGGAAACACCATATATTTT
TRBV28	-	TRBJ1-1	TRBD1	CASSLVGGGTEAFF	TGTGCCAGCAGTTTGGTAGGGGGCGGGACTGAAGCTTTCTTT
TRBV6-5	-	TRBJ1-2	-	CASSYSREYGYTF	TGTGCCAGCAGTTACTCGCGAGAATATGGCTACACCTTC
TRBV2	-	TRBJ2-2	TRBD1	CATNDRGLATTGELFF	TGTGCCACCAACGACAGGGGCCTAGCGACCACCGGGGAGCTGTTTTTT
TRBV27	-	TRBJ2-1	TRBD1	CASREGQGISNEQFF	TGTGCCAGCAGGGAGGGACAGGGGATCAGCAATGAGCAGTTCTTC
TRBV5-1	-	TRBJ2-6	-	CASSSQSGANVLTF	TGCGCCAGCAGCTCCCAATCTGGGGCCAACGTCCTGACTTTC
TRBV7-9	-	TRBJ2-7	-	CASSSYYEQYF	TGTGCCAGCAGCTCGTACTACGAGCAGTACTTC
TRBV7-2	-	TRBJ1-1	TRBD1	CASSLVGTGANTEAFF	TGTGCCAGCAGCTTAGTTGGGACAGGCGCTAACACTGAAGCTTTCTTT
TRBV7-2	-	TRBJ2-3	-	CASSSPSTDTQYF	TGTGCCAGCAGCTCCCCTAGCACAGATACGCAGTATTTT
TRBV29-1	-	TRBJ2-7	TRBD1	CSVGGQGVAEQYF	TGCAGCGTCGGCGGACAGGGAGTGGCCGAGCAGTACTTC
TRBV4-2	-	TRBJ2-1	-	CASSQVLKGDLYNEQFF	TGTGCCAGCAGCCAGGTACTGAAGGGAGACCTCTACAATGAGCAGTTCTTC
TRBV2	-	TRBJ1-3	TRBD1	CASSEEDRPNSGNTIYF	TGTGCCAGCAGTGAAGAGGACAGGCCAAACTCTGGAAACACCATATATTTT
TRBV5-5	-	TRBJ1-1	-	CASSPDWNTEAFF	TGTGCCAGCAGCCCCGACTGGAACACTGAAGCTTTCTTT
TRBV30	-	TRBJ1-2	TRBD1	CAWSFPTGGVYGYTF	TGTGCCTGGTCCTTTCCAACAGGGGGTGTCTATGGCTACACCTTC
TRBV7-2	-	TRBJ1-2	-	CASSLSGWGYTF	TGTGCCAGCAGCCTATCCGGTTGGGGCTACACCTTC
TRBV28	few	TRBJ1-2	TRBD1	CASSLTPKQGATSRYGYTF	TGTGCCAGCAGTTTAACCCCTAAGCAGGGGGCAACCTCTCGATATGGCTACACCTTC
TRBV5-1	-	TRBJ2-2	TRBD1	CASSLLATGANTGELFF	TGCGCCAGCAGCTTGTTAGCGACAGGGGCGAACACCGGGGAGCTGTTTTTT
TRBV5-1	-	TRBJ2-6	-	CASSRGTGRGVPFDSGANVLTF	TGCGCCAGCAGCCGGGGAACAGGGAGGGGGGTCCCGTTTGACTCTGGGGCCAACGTCCTGACTTTC
TRBV28	-	TRBJ2-7	-	CASRGQNYEQYF	TGTGCCAGCAGGGGACAAAACTACGAGCAGTACTTC
TRBV25-1	-	TRBJ1-4	-	CASSRPGFNEKLFF	TGTGCCAGCAGTAGGCCAGGCTTTAATGAAAAACTGTTTTTT
TRBV7-2	-	TRBJ2-7	TRBD2	CASSLGLAREQYF	TGTGCCAGCAGCTTAGGACTAGCGCGGGAGCAGTACTTC
TRBV27	-	TRBJ1-1	-	CASSSVNTEAFF	TGTGCCAGCAGTTCCGTGAACACTGAAGCTTTCTTT
TRBV30	-	TRBJ1-4	TRBD1	CAWAIQGSAEKLFF	TGTGCCTGGGCTATACAGGGGTCTGCTGAAAAACTGTTTTTT
TRBV2	-	TRBJ2-7	-	CASRPPQRRPSSYEQYF	TGTGCCAGCAGGCCCCCCCAACGGCGACCTAGCTCCTACGAGCAGTACTTC
TRBV6-5	-	TRBJ1-4	-	CASSYSSSSEKLFF	TGTGCCAGCAGTTACTCGAGCTCGAGTGAAAAACTGTTTTTT
TRBV4-2	-	TRBJ2-1	-	CASSQYTSQNEQFF	TGTGCCAGCAGCCAATACACTAGCCAGAATGAGCAGTTCTTC
TRBV6-6	-	TRBJ2-2	-	CASGEGRTGELFF	TGTGCCAGCGGAGAGGGTCGCACCGGGGAGCTGTTTTTT
TRBV10-3	-	TRBJ1-3	-	CATAPQVNSGNTIYF	TGTGCCACCGCCCCACAGGTGAACTCTGGAAACACCATATATTTT
TRBV5-1	-	TRBJ2-1	-	CASSQTDRRGQFF	TGCGCCAGCAGCCAGACCGACCGGAGAGGGCAGTTCTTC
TRBV5-6	-	TRBJ1-4	TRBD1	CASSLSPDRVSREKLFF	TGTGCCAGCAGCTTGAGTCCGGACAGGGTATCTCGGGAAAAACTGTTTTTT
TRBV14	-	TRBJ1-2	-	CASSLGRRADYGYTF	TGTGCCAGCAGCCTGGGCCGACGAGCGGACTATGGCTACACCTTC
TRBV28	-	TRBJ2-5	TRBD1	CASSTRTGRSVWTQYF	TGTGCCAGCAGTACCCGGACAGGGCGCTCTGTGTGGACCCAGTACTTC
TRBV28	-	TRBJ1-5	-	CASSFNPAYGQPQHF	TGTGCCAGCAGTTTTAACCCCGCGTATGGTCAGCCCCAGCATTTT
TRBV10-3	once	TRBJ2-7	TRBD2	CAISDLGREAVDEQYF	TGTGCCATCAGTGACCTAGGGCGGGAGGCTGTAGACGAGCAGTACTTC
TRBV10-1	-	TRBJ2-5	-	CASSPKNSQETQYF	TGCGCCAGCAGTCCTAAGAACAGCCAAGAGACCCAGTACTTC
TRBV29-1	-	TRBJ2-5	TRBD2	CSVRTSGETQYF	TGCAGCGTCCGGACTAGCGGGGAGACCCAGTACTTC
TRBV28	once	TRBJ2-1	-	CAARGSYNEQFF	TGTGCTGCGCGGGGCTCCTACAATGAGCAGTTCTTC
TRBV5-1	-	TRBJ2-3	TRBD2	CASSSRTSEDTQYF	TGCGCCAGCAGCTCCCGGACTAGCGAGGATACGCAGTATTTT
TRBV7-8	-	TRBJ2-2	TRBD1	CASSLARFRGRLTGELFF	TGTGCCAGCAGCTTAGCGCGATTCAGGGGGCGTCTCACCGGGGAGCTGTTTTTT
TRBV27	-	TRBJ2-3	-	CASSPLAAGGTDTQYF	TGTGCCAGCAGTCCGTTAGCGGCCGGGGGAACAGATACGCAGTATTTT
TRBV4-1	-	TRBJ2-7	-	CASSQELAYEQYF	TGCGCCAGCAGCCAAGAGTTAGCCTACGAGCAGTACTTC
TRBV27	-	TRBJ2-2	-	CASSLSGGVTGELFF	TGTGCCAGCAGTTTAAGTGGAGGGGTCACCGGGGAGCTGTTTTTT
TRBV18	-	TRBJ2-7	-	CASSPTDYEQYF	TGTGCCAGCTCCCCGACAGATTACGAGCAGTACTTC
TRBV5-1	-	TRBJ2-1	-	CASSLSPNEQFF	TGCGCCAGCAGCCTCTCCCCCAATGAGCAGTTCTTC
TRBV28	-	TRBJ1-4	-	CASSSPPEGTNEKLFF	TGTGCCAGCAGTTCCCCGCCGGAGGGAACTAATGAAAAACTGTTTTTT
TRBV5-4	-	TRBJ2-3	TRBD2	CASSFVFAGVSDTQYF	TGTGCCAGCAGCTTCGTCTTTGCGGGAGTGTCAGATACGCAGTATTTT
TRBV28	-	TRBJ1-4	-	CASSFYRTQGGEKLFF	TGTGCCAGCAGTTTTTATAGAACGCAGGGTGGCGAAAAACTGTTTTTT